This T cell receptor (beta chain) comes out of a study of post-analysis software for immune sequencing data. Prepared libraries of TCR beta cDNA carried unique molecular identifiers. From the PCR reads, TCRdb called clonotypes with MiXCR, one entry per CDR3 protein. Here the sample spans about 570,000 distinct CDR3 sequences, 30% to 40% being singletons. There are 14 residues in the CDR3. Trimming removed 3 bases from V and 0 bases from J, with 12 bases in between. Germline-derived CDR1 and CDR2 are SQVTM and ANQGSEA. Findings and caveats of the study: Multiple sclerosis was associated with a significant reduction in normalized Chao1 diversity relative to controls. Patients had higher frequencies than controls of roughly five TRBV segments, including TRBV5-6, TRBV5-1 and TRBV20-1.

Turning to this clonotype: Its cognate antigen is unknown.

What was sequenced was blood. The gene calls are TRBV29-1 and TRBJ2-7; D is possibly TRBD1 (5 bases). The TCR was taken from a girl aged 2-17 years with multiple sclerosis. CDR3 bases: TGCAGCGTTGACTCCCAGGGTGACTCCTACGAGCAGTACTTC. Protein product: CSVDSQGDSYEQYF.